The clone carrying this T cell receptor beta chain is a singleton in its sample. This sample is part of a study of blood T cell repertoires in COVID-19. The table came from immunoSEQ multiplex PCR; TCRdb's copy has only in-frame clones and leaves some out. Here the sample spans about 130,000 clones, 81% being singletons. The sequenced material came from peripheral blood. The TCR comes from a man aged 25 to 40 with COVID-19, enrolled during active disease.

CDR3 sequence (DNA): TGTGCCAGCAGTTACTCGAAACCGGACAGGCTTACTAATAGCAATCAGCCCCAGCATTTT. Amino acids: CASSYSKPDRLTNSNQPQHF. The J gene is TRBJ1-5, the V gene TRBV6-7, with TRBD1 matching over 7 bases. TRBV6-7 is noted as an ORF with a role that remains uncertain. V dropped 0 bases and J dropped 0; count of bases not matched to a gene: 14. CDR3 length: 20 amino acids.